Below, 26 T cell receptor beta chains from the same sample are listed, as sequenced in a study of T cells in localized non-small cell lung cancer. Produced via immunoSEQ multiplex PCR; TCRdb's table is partial and in-frame only. The table has about 70,000 clones, 86% seen once. This material consisted of peripheral blood, taken before any cancer treatment. The receptors stem from a male donor aged 60 or over with stage III squamous cell lung carcinoma.

V usage is TRBV29-1 and J usage is TRBJ2-5; D gene unclear. The V end lost 4 bases, the J end lost 2 bases, and 8 bases lay between the germline ends. The CDR3 consists of 12 residues. Germline V gives CDR1 SQVTM, CDR2 ANQGSEA. The CDR3 protein is CSVGWIQETQYF. The DNA of the CDR3 is TGCAGCGTTGGTTGGATACAAGAGACCCAGTACTTC.

The V gene is TRBV6-1, the J gene TRBJ1-2; D ambiguous. The length of the CDR3 is 14 residues. From germline, CDR1 is MNHNS and CDR2 SASEGT. The V end was cut by 6 bases, the J end by 3 bases, with 14 bases between. CDR3: CASRPRTGDYGYTF. The CDR3, as DNA: TGTGCCAGCAGGCCGAGGACCGGGGACTATGGCTACACCTTC.

J is TRBJ2-5 and V is TRBV7-2; weak D call: TRBD2 (6 bases). Trimming shortened V by 5 bases and J by 6 bases, and 22 bases separated the two germline ends. Germline V gene sequence: CDR1 SGHTA, CDR2 FQGNSA. The CDR3 is 16 amino acids. CDR3 region: CASSAGRRIRPQTQYF. In DNA, the CDR3 is TGTGCCAGCAGCGCGGGACGGAGAATTAGGCCGCAGACCCAGTACTTC.

The chain uses TRBV9 and TRBJ2-6; perhaps TRBD1 as D (5 bases). Germline V CDR1 and CDR2: SGDLS, YYNGEE. This CDR3 has 18 amino acids. V dropped 0 bases and J dropped 0 bases, with 13 bases sitting between them. CDR3 residues: CASSVVAGWGSGANVLTF. CDR3 bases: TGTGCCAGCAGCGTAGTGGCAGGGTGGGGCTCTGGGGCCAACGTCCTGACTTTC.

This chain links TRBV5-1 with TRBJ2-3, with 10 bases aligning to TRBD1. The germline CDR1 and CDR2 sequences are SGHRS and YFSETQ. There are 17 residues in the CDR3. Trimming at V came to 1 base and at J to 4 bases, leaving 9 bases not matched to a gene. Here the CDR3 DNA reads TGCGCCAGCAGCTTGCTAACGACAGGGGGCATCGCAGATACGCAGTATTTT. Translation: CASSLLTTGGIADTQYF.

This clone was picked up one time. The chain links TRBV5-5 to TRBJ2-5; D is perhaps TRBD1 (5 bases). Germline lookup yields CDR1 SGHKS and CDR2 YYEKEE (reference sequence). V was trimmed by 0 bases and J by 5 bases, leaving 14 bases between them. This CDR3 region has 15 residues. DNA for the CDR3: TGTGCCAGCAGCTTGGCCCAAAGGGGATGGGAGACCCAGTACTTC. Protein sequence: CASSLAQRGWETQYF.

The CDR3 here is CASSPPGDGSNQPQHF. In DNA, the CDR3 is TGTGCCAGCAGTCCCCCGGGGGACGGTAGCAATCAGCCCCAGCATTTT. This chain uses TRBV28 with TRBJ1-5; TRBD1 is a possible D gene (5 bases). The ends were cut back, 5 bases at V and 0 bases at J, with 14 bases in the middle. CDR1 is MDHEN, CDR2 SYDVKM, per germline. This CDR3 is built from 16 residues.

V is TRBV9 and J is TRBJ2-2, with D uncertain. V shed 0 bases and J shed 5 bases, with 14 bases lying between them. Germline V gives CDR1 SGDLS, CDR2 YYNGEE. CDR3 length: 16 amino acids. The CDR3 nucleotides are TGTGCCAGCAGCGTAGGAGTTAGCTCTACGACCGGGGAGCTGTTTTTT. Its translation is CASSVGVSSTTGELFF. The complete variable domain, with remaining parts taken from reference TRBV9 and TRBJ2-2, reads DSGVTQTPKHLITATGQRVTLRCSPRSGDLSVYWYQQSLDQGLQFLIQYYNGEERAKGNILERFSAQQFPDLHSELNLSSLELGDSALYFCASSVGVSSTTGELFFGEGSRLTVL.

This clone showed up just a few times. CDR3 in amino acids: CASSLPSSGNTIYF. CDR3 DNA: TGTGCCAGCAGCTTACCCAGCTCTGGAAACACCATATATTTT. The V and J genes are TRBV7-6 and TRBJ1-3, with D hard to call. Trimming took off 2 bases at V and 0 bases at J, with 5 bases between the two ends. The CDR3 contains 14 residues. CDR1 and CDR2 from the germline V gene are SGHVS and FNYEAQ. Full variable domain (remainder filled in from reference TRBV7-6 and TRBJ1-3): GAGVSQSPRYKVTKRGQDVALRCDPISGHVSLYWYRQALGQGPEFLTYFNYEAQQDKSGLPNDRFSAERPEGSISTLTIQRTEQRDSAMYRCASSLPSSGNTIYFGEGSWLTVV.

J is TRBJ1-4 and V is TRBV7-2; TRBD1 is a possible D gene (5 bases). Germline V lookup: CDR1 SGHTA, CDR2 FQGNSA. The CDR3 consists of 13 residues. V was pared by 5 bases and J by 10 bases, with 14 bases between. The CDR3 region is CASSRGAPGKLFF. As DNA, the CDR3 is TGTGCCAGCAGCCGAGGGGCCCCCGGAAAACTGTTTTTT.

The genes are TRBV7-9 and TRBJ1-1; D gene unclear. Trimming shortened V by 3 bases and J by 2 bases, and 10 bases separated the two germline ends. The CDR3 runs to 14 residues. The germline gives CDR1 SEHNR, CDR2 FQNEAQ (reference sequence). The CDR3 sequence is CASSFRGGNTEAFF. DNA of the CDR3: TGTGCCAGCAGCTTCAGAGGAGGTAACACTGAAGCTTTCTTT.

The chain uses TRBV11-2 and TRBJ1-2; D unresolved. This CDR3 spans 12 amino acids. Per the germline V gene, CDR1 is SGHAT and CDR2 is FQNNGV. V shed 3 bases and J shed 2 bases, with 4 bases lying between them. CDR3 bases: TGTGCCAGCAGCTTTAGAAACTATGGCTACACCTTC. Translating it yields CASSFRNYGYTF.

A remark on this clone: At the DNA level, this CDR3 is encoded by other sequences in the same sample as well. The chain is built from TRBV5-4 and TRBJ2-5; D gene unclear. The CDR3 consists of 13 residues. V shed 0 bases and J shed 5 bases, with 8 bases lying between them. CDR1 and CDR2 from the germline V gene are SGHNT and YYREEE (reference sequence). The CDR3 nucleotides read TGTGCCAGCAGCTTGGAAGGGCGGGAGACCCAGTACTTC. The encoded protein is CASSLEGRETQYF.

On this clone itself: The same CDR3 is also encoded by other DNA sequences in this sample. This chain uses TRBV5-1 with TRBJ2-3; D call uncertain. Germline CDR1 SGHRS, CDR2 YFSETQ. CDR3 length: 11 amino acids. Trimming took off 4 bases at V and 0 bases at J, with 0 bases between the two ends. The CDR3: CASSSTDTQYF. In DNA form, the CDR3 reads TGCGCCAGCAGCAGCACAGATACGCAGTATTTT.

The genes are TRBV6-4 and TRBJ2-5, with D possibly being TRBD1 (6 bases). CDR1 is MRHNA and CDR2 is SNTAGT in the germline V gene. The germline V and J ends were trimmed by 5 bases and 5 bases, with 12 bases remaining between them. The CDR3 extends over 13 amino acids. The CDR3 region has the DNA TGTGCCAGCAGTCAGGGGTTGGGGGAGACCCAGTACTTC. This encodes CASSQGLGETQYF.

The V and J genes are TRBV14 and TRBJ1-4, with D unclear. The CDR3 length is 15 residues. V lost 2 bases and J 8 bases, leaving 15 bases between the germline ends. Germline values: CDR1 SGHDN, CDR2 FVKESK. DNA for the CDR3: TGTGCCAGCAGCCAACAGGATCTCGGAGGGGAAAAACTGTTTTTT. This codes for CASSQQDLGGEKLFF.

This clone was seen only once. This chain joins TRBV5-1 and TRBJ2-3; 9 positions match TRBD2. Germline trimming cut 5 bases from V and 4 bases from J; bases unmatched to any gene: 5. The CDR3 length is 14 residues. CDR1 is SGHRS, CDR2 YFSETQ, per germline. CDR3 sequence: CASSGGGAADTQYF. CDR3 DNA sequence: TGCGCCAGCAGTGGCGGGGGGGCAGCAGATACGCAGTATTTT.

This chain uses TRBV7-9 with TRBJ2-3; D gene ambiguous. The CDR3 is 13 residues long. The V and J ends lost 5 bases and 6 bases respectively, with 12 bases between them. Germline V lookup: CDR1 SEHNR, CDR2 FQNEAQ (reference sequence). Written as DNA, the CDR3 is TGTGCCAGCAGCCCCCGGGCCAAGGATACGCAGTATTTT. This translates into CASSPRAKDTQYF.

The V gene is TRBV5-8, the J gene TRBJ2-7; the D is unclear. This CDR3 is 14 amino acids long. The V and J ends lost 0 bases and 11 bases respectively, with 18 bases between them. Germline-derived CDR1 and CDR2 are SGHTS and YDEGEE. CDR3 protein: CASSLGGALSVEYV. The CDR3 coding sequence is TGTGCCAGCAGCTTGGGGGGTGCCCTCTCTGTGGAGTACGTC.

The chain employs TRBV7-2 and TRBJ2-4, with 7 bases fitting TRBD1. The germline V gene has CDR1 SGHTA and CDR2 FQGNSA. The CDR3 is made up of 17 amino acids. V lost 1 base to trimming and J lost 2 bases; unmatched junction nucleotides: 8. CDR3 sequence: CASSLEGALFTKNIQYF. The CDR3 nucleotides read TGTGCCAGCAGCTTAGAGGGGGCCCTCTTTACCAAAAACATTCAGTACTTC.

CDR3: CATPGGGRTGELFF. The CDR3 bases are TGTGCCACCCCGGGAGGGGGCCGCACCGGGGAGCTGTTTTTT. The chain joins TRBV19 to TRBJ2-2, with D possibly being TRBD2 (8 bases). CDR1 is LNHDA and CDR2 is SQIVND in the germline V gene (reference sequence). Trimming cost V 10 bases and J 4 bases, with 16 bases left between them. CDR3 size: 14 residues.

Only one count was recorded for this clone. The chain carries TRBV5-4 and TRBJ2-7; D ambiguous. The CDR3 contains 17 residues. CDR1 is SGHNT and CDR2 is YYREEE in the germline V gene (reference sequence). V gave up 3 bases and J gave up 6 bases, with 25 bases separating them. CDR3 nucleotide sequence: TGTGCCAGCAGCTCCCCTTATGGGGTCTCCCAAACTGTCGAGCAGTACTTC. It encodes CASSSPYGVSQTVEQYF. The variable domain in full, completed from reference TRBV5-4 and TRBJ2-7, reads ETGVTQSPTHLIKTRGQQVTLRCSSQSGHNTVSWYQQALGQGPQFIFQYYREEENGRGNFPPRFSGLQFPNYSSELNVNALELDDSALYLCASSSPYGVSQTVEQYFGPGTRLTVT.

V is TRBV7-8 and J is TRBJ2-1, with TRBD2 identical over 11 bases. J lost 9 bases, V lost 2 bases, and 0 bases had no gene match. The CDR3 is made up of 13 amino acids. CDR1 and CDR2 from the germline V gene are SGHVS and FQNEAQ. The CDR3 sequence is CASSLLAGGEQFF. CDR3 DNA: TGTGCCAGCAGCTTACTAGCGGGGGGTGAGCAGTTCTTC.

V and J are TRBV7-9 and TRBJ1-2; 7 bases match TRBD1. This CDR3 spans 14 amino acids. Germline CDR1 reads SEHNR; CDR2 reads FQNEAQ (reference sequence). V lost 5 bases and J lost 2; bases outside the gene matches: 5. The CDR3 coding sequence is TGTGCCAGCAGCCTGGGACAGCAGAACTATGGCTACACCTTC. Protein product: CASSLGQQNYGYTF.

This sequence joins TRBV19 and TRBJ1-1; D unresolved. Germline CDR1 is LNHDA and CDR2 is SQIVND (reference sequence). This CDR3 has 15 amino acids. With 5 bases removed from V and 0 bases from J, the gap between germline ends came to 13 bases. CDR3 residues: CASSQFPGVNTEAFF. CDR3 bases: TGTGCCAGTAGTCAATTCCCCGGGGTGAACACTGAAGCTTTCTTT.

The chain links TRBV27 to TRBJ2-2; TRBD1 agrees at 7 bases. This CDR3 contains 16 residues. The V gene end was trimmed by 5 bases and the J gene end by 7 bases; junction bases not matched to a gene: 13. The V gene's germline CDR1 is MNHEY and CDR2 SMNVEV (reference sequence). CDR3 loop: CASSPGRTGWNGELFF. In nucleotides, the CDR3 is TGTGCCAGCAGTCCCGGCCGGACAGGATGGAACGGGGAGCTGTTTTTT.